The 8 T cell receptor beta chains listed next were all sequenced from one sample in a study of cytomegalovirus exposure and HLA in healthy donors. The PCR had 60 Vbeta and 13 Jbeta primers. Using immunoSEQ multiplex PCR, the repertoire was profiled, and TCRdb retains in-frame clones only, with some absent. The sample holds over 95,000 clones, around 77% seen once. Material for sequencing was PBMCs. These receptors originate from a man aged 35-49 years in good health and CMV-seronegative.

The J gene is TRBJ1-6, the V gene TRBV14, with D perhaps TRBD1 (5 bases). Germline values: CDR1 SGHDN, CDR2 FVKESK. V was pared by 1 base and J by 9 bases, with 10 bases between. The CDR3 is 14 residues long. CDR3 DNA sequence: TGTGCCAGCAGCCAAGTGTCAGGGATTTCACCCCTCCACTTT. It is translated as CASSQVSGISPLHF.

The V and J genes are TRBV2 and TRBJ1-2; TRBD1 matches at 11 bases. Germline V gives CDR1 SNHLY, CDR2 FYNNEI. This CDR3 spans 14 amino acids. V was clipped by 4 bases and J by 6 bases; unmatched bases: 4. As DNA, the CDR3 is TGTGCCAGCAGTGGTGGACAGGGGGCGCATGGCTACACCTTC. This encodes CASSGGQGAHGYTF.

CDR3 nucleotide sequence: TGCGCCAGCAGTAACCCGGGGACTAGTTTGCAGTTCTTC. Translation gives CASSNPGTSLQFF. This chain links TRBV10-1 with TRBJ2-1, with 8 bases matching TRBD2. CDR3 length: 13 residues. V was pared by 5 bases and J by 12 bases, with 9 bases of the junction left unmatched. From germline, CDR1 is WNHNN and CDR2 SYGVQD (reference sequence).

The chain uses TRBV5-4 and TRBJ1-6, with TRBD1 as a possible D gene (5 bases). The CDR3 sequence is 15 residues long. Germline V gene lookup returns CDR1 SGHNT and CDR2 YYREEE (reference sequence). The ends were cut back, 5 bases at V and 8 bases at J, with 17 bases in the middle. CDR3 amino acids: CASRRGGIGDSPLHF. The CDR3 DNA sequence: TGTGCCAGCAGACGCGGCGGGATAGGGGATTCACCCCTCCACTTT.

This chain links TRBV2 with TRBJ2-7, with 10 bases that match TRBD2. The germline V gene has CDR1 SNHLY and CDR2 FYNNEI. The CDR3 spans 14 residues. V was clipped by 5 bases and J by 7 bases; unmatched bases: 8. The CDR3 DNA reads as TGTGCCAGCAGTCCAGCGGGGGGGCGGCGGGAGCAGTACTTC. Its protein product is CASSPAGGRREQYF. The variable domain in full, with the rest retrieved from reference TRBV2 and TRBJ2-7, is EPEVTQTPSHQVTQMGQEVILRCVPISNHLYFYWYRQILGQKVEFLVSFYNNEISEKSEIFDDQFSVERPDGSNFTLKIRSTKLEDSAMYFCASSPAGGRREQYFGPGTRLTVT.

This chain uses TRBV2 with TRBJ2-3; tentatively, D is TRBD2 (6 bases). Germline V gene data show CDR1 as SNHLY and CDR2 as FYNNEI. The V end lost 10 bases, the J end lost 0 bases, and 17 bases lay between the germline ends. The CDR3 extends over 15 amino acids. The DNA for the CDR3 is TGTGCCACATTAGGGCGGGGCACTAGCACAGATACGCAGTATTTT. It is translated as CATLGRGTSTDTQYF. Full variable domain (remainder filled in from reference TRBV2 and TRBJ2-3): EPEVTQTPSHQVTQMGQEVILRCVPISNHLYFYWYRQILGQKVEFLVSFYNNEISEKSEIFDDQFSVERPDGSNFTLKIRSTKLEDSAMYFCATLGRGTSTDTQYFGPGTRLTVL.

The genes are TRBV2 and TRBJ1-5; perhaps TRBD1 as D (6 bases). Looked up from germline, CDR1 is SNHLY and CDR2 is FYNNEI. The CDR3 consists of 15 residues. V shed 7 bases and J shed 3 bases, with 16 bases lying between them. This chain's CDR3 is CASTTATGNNQPQHF. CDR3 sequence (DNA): TGTGCCAGCACCACGGCTACAGGGAACAATCAGCCCCAGCATTTT.

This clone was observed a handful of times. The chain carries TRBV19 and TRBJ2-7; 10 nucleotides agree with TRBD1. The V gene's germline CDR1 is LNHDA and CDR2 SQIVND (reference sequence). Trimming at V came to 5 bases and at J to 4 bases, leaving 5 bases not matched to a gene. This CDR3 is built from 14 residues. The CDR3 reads CASSGRDRGYEQYF. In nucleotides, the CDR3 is TGTGCCAGTAGTGGCCGGGACAGGGGTTACGAGCAGTACTTC. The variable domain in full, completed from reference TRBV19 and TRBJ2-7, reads DGGITQSPKYLFRKEGQNVTLSCEQNLNHDAMYWYRQDPGQGLRLIYYSQIVNDFQKGDIAEGYSVSREKKESFPLTVTSAQKNPTAFYLCASSGRDRGYEQYFGPGTRLTVT.